The 27 T cell receptor beta chains below all came from one sample that was sequenced in a study of OX40 agonist ivuxolimab in advanced cancers. Data came from immunoSEQ multiplex PCR; TCRdb stores just in-frame clones and leaves some out. The data hold more than 45,000 clones, with 80% to 90% observed a single time. The sequences come from CD4+ or CD8+ T cells sorted from blood, collected in a trial of the OX40 agonist ivuxolimab. The receptors were sampled from an adult with an advanced solid tumor such as melanoma, head and neck, liver or kidney cancer.

The genes are TRBV9 and TRBJ1-2, with a tentative D call TRBD1 (5 bases). The V gene's germline CDR1 is SGDLS and CDR2 YYNGEE. The CDR3 spans 15 residues. The V and J ends lost 3 bases and 4 bases respectively, with 16 bases between them. The chain's CDR3 is CASSADSQGAYGYTF. DNA of the CDR3: TGTGCCAGCAGCGCAGACTCCCAGGGAGCCTATGGCTACACCTTC.

The chain has TRBV9 and TRBJ2-4; D possibly uses TRBD1 or TRBD2 (6 bases each). This CDR3 comprises 16 residues. Germline loops: CDR1 SGDLS, CDR2 YYNGEE. V was cut by 4 bases and J by 0 bases, with 14 bases left in between. The CDR3 loop reads CASSPGGGLAKNIQYF. CDR3 nucleotide sequence: TGTGCCAGCAGCCCCGGAGGGGGGCTAGCCAAAAACATTCAGTACTTC.

This rearrangement joins TRBV19 to TRBJ2-7, with 7 bases that match TRBD1. The CDR3 covers 16 residues. Germline CDR1 and CDR2: LNHDA and SQIVND (reference sequence). Losses at the gene ends were 4 bases for V and 2 bases for J; bases not matched to a gene: 11. The CDR3 nucleotides read TGTGCCAGTAGTACCACCGACAGGGCCCTACCCTACGAGCAGTACTTC. As protein: CASSTTDRALPYEQYF.

The J gene is TRBJ1-1, the V gene TRBV5-1; possibly TRBD1 for D (6 bases). In germline, CDR1 is SGHRS, CDR2 YFSETQ. The CDR3 loop spans 15 amino acids. V lost 2 bases and J lost 6, with 17 bases in between. The CDR3 loop is CASSLDPQGFPEAFF. CDR3 nucleotides: TGCGCCAGCAGCTTAGATCCCCAGGGGTTCCCTGAAGCTTTCTTT. The full variable domain, with the rest looked up from reference TRBV5-1 and TRBJ1-1, is KAGVTQTPRYLIKTRGQQVTLSCSPISGHRSVSWYQQTPGQGLQFLFEYFSETQRNKGNFPGRFSGRQFSNSRSEMNVSTLELGDSALYLCASSLDPQGFPEAFFGQGTRLTVV.

This chain uses TRBV19 with TRBJ2-7; 9 bases map to TRBD2. V was clipped by 5 bases and J by 7 bases; unmatched bases: 15. The germline CDR1 and CDR2 sequences are LNHDA and SQIVND (reference sequence). The CDR3 is 16 amino acids. The CDR3 nucleotides read TGTGCCAGTAGTCCAACTAGCGCGGCGGGGGGGAGAGAGCAGTACTTC. Translating it yields CASSPTSAAGGREQYF. The full variable domain, completed using reference TRBV19 and TRBJ2-7, is DGGITQSPKYLFRKEGQNVTLSCEQNLNHDAMYWYRQDPGQGLRLIYYSQIVNDFQKGDIAEGYSVSREKKESFPLTVTSAQKNPTAFYLCASSPTSAAGGREQYFGPGTRLTVT.

This chain links TRBV5-1 with TRBJ2-5, with 8 bases fitting TRBD2. Germline trimming cut 0 bases from V and 4 bases from J; bases unmatched to any gene: 5. This CDR3 has 15 amino acids. The V gene's germline CDR1 is SGHRS and CDR2 YFSETQ. The CDR3 reads CASSLEGLAGETQYF. Written as DNA, the CDR3 is TGCGCCAGCAGCTTGGAGGGTCTAGCGGGAGAGACCCAGTACTTC. The whole variable domain, remainder taken from reference TRBV5-1 and TRBJ2-5, is KAGVTQTPRYLIKTRGQQVTLSCSPISGHRSVSWYQQTPGQGLQFLFEYFSETQRNKGNFPGRFSGRQFSNSRSEMNVSTLELGDSALYLCASSLEGLAGETQYFGPGTRLLVL.

The gene calls are TRBV19 and TRBJ1-2, with unresolved D. Trimming cost V 10 bases and J 5 bases, with 26 bases left between them. CDR3 length equals 16 residues. The germline V gene encodes CDR1 LNHDA and CDR2 SQIVND (reference sequence). CDR3 residues: CATRSLTTNSKYGYTF. The CDR3 DNA sequence: TGTGCCACCAGGTCATTGACAACAAATTCGAAATATGGCTACACCTTC.

The chain links TRBV28 to TRBJ2-7, with 7 nucleotides matching TRBD1. Trimming at V came to 5 bases and at J to 3 bases, leaving 4 bases not matched to a gene. This CDR3 is 13 amino acids long. From germline, CDR1 is MDHEN and CDR2 SYDVKM. The CDR3 loop is CASSHRGNYEQYF. CDR3 nucleotides: TGTGCCAGCAGTCACAGGGGTAACTACGAGCAGTACTTC.

This clone was observed a single time. The V and J genes are TRBV4-3 and TRBJ1-2, with a tentative D call TRBD1 (6 bases). CDR1 and CDR2 from the germline V gene are LGHNA and YSLEER. The V and J ends lost 3 bases and 4 bases respectively, with 21 bases between them. This CDR3 comprises 17 residues. The CDR3 region is CASSQDRSGGALYGYTF. As DNA, the CDR3 is TGCGCCAGCAGCCAGGATCGATCGGGGGGCGCACTCTATGGCTACACCTTC.

V gene TRBV6-4 combines with J gene TRBJ1-2; 11 bases map to TRBD1. The CDR3 totals 14 residues. Per the germline V gene, CDR1 is MRHNA and CDR2 is SNTAGT. V shed 6 bases and J 7 bases; nucleotides not matched to a gene: 7. DNA for the CDR3: TGTGCCAGCAGGGACGCCGGGACAGGGGGTGGCTACACCTTC. Its protein product is CASRDAGTGGGYTF.

The genes are TRBV15 and TRBJ1-4; D may be TRBD1 (5 bases). The CDR3 sequence is 15 residues long. The germline V gene encodes CDR1 LNHNV and CDR2 YYDKDF (reference sequence). V was shortened by 4 bases and J by 3 bases, with 12 bases between the two germline ends. CDR3 in amino acids: CATSIGGGANEKLFF. For the CDR3, the DNA is TGTGCCACCAGCATCGGCGGGGGAGCTAATGAAAAACTGTTTTTT.

The V and J genes are TRBV5-1 and TRBJ1-1, with D perhaps TRBD1 (6 bases). The CDR3 spans 14 residues. Trimming removed 3 bases from V and 0 bases from J, with 9 bases in between. Germline V gene lookup returns CDR1 SGHRS and CDR2 YFSETQ. CDR3 coding DNA: TGCGCCAGCAGCTACGACAGGTTGAACACTGAAGCTTTCTTT. This encodes CASSYDRLNTEAFF.

The CDR3 loop reads CASSIGAGAPGYTF. CDR3 DNA: TGTGCCAGTAGTATCGGCGCAGGGGCGCCCGGCTACACCTTC. The chain has TRBV19 and TRBJ1-2; D might be TRBD1 (6 bases). The CDR3 runs 14 residues. Trimming removed 3 bases from V and 8 bases from J, with 16 bases in between. Germline V gives CDR1 LNHDA, CDR2 SQIVND (reference sequence). Based on the CDR3 plus reference TRBV19 and TRBJ1-2, the full variable domain is DGGITQSPKYLFRKEGQNVTLSCEQNLNHDAMYWYRQDPGQGLRLIYYSQIVNDFQKGDIAEGYSVSREKKESFPLTVTSAQKNPTAFYLCASSIGAGAPGYTFGSGTRLTVV.

The chain links TRBV5-6 to TRBJ2-7; the D gene is possibly TRBD2 (6 bases). The V gene's germline CDR1 is SGHDT and CDR2 YYEEEE. The CDR3 length is 16 residues. V was pared by 3 bases and J by 0 bases, with 16 bases between. CDR3 in amino acids: CASSSTLAPSSYEQYV. The CDR3 region has the DNA TGTGCCAGCAGCTCGACCCTAGCGCCGAGCTCCTACGAGCAGTACGTC.

This chain uses TRBV28 with TRBJ1-6; D gene uncertain. CDR3 length equals 11 residues. Germline-derived CDR1 and CDR2 are MDHEN and SYDVKM. The V end was cut by 1 base, the J end by 14 bases, with 6 bases between. CDR3 in amino acids: CASSLLGSLHF. The CDR3 DNA reads as TGTGCCAGCAGTTTATTGGGGTCCCTCCACTTT.

The V call is TRBV5-1, the J call TRBJ1-1, with D possibly TRBD1 on 6 matching bases. Germline loops: CDR1 SGHRS, CDR2 YFSETQ. V gave up 6 bases and J gave up 10 bases, with 13 bases separating them. CDR3 length equals 11 residues. CDR3 loop: CASTDGGGAFF. For the CDR3, the DNA is TGCGCCAGCACCGATGGAGGGGGAGCTTTCTTT.

This clone was observed a single time. The V call is TRBV7-9, the J call TRBJ2-1; no reliable D call. V shed 4 bases and J shed 15 bases, with 22 bases lying between them. This CDR3 comprises 14 residues. Germline lookup yields CDR1 SEHNR and CDR2 FQNEAQ (reference sequence). The DNA for the CDR3 is TGTGCCAGCAGCTGGGGTGGGGTAAGTCGGTGGCGGTTCTTC. It yields the protein CASSWGGVSRWRFF.

V is TRBV9 and J is TRBJ2-6; D unresolved. Trimming shortened V by 5 bases and J by 4 bases, and 7 bases separated the two germline ends. CDR1 is SGDLS and CDR2 is YYNGEE in the germline V gene. The CDR3 is 13 residues long. The CDR3 protein is CASSTTGANVLTF. The CDR3 DNA reads TGTGCCAGCAGTACGACAGGGGCCAACGTCCTGACTTTC.

V usage is TRBV4-1 and J usage is TRBJ2-6, with 11 bases identical to TRBD2. The CDR3 spans 20 residues. V shed 1 base and J 0 bases; nucleotides not matched to a gene: 8. CDR1 is MGHRA and CDR2 is YSYEKL in the germline V gene. The CDR3 sequence: CASSQVLGLADYSGANVLTF. The CDR3 bases are TGCGCCAGCAGCCAAGTGCTGGGACTAGCGGATTACTCTGGGGCCAACGTCCTGACTTTC.

This chain joins TRBV29-1 and TRBJ1-1; TRBD1 matches at 9 bases. The CDR3 is 14 amino acids. CDR1 and CDR2 from the germline V gene are SQVTM and ANQGSEA. The trim removed 5 bases at V and 5 bases at J, leaving 9 bases unmatched. In DNA, the CDR3 is TGCAGCGTTCTAGGGACAGGGATGGGAACTGAAGCTTTCTTT. Its protein is CSVLGTGMGTEAFF.

The chain employs TRBV20-1 and TRBJ1-2; no definite D call. Trimming took off 5 bases at V and 8 bases at J, with 9 bases between the two ends. CDR1 is DFQATT and CDR2 is SNEGSKA in the germline V gene (reference sequence). The CDR3 length is 10 residues. The CDR3 sequence: CSALHEGYTF. CDR3 sequence (DNA): TGCAGTGCTCTTCATGAGGGCTACACCTTC.

The genes are TRBV19 and TRBJ2-7; D ambiguous. Germline values: CDR1 LNHDA, CDR2 SQIVND (reference sequence). The CDR3 extends over 15 amino acids. Trimming removed 3 bases from V and 0 bases from J, with 12 bases in between. The CDR3 nucleotides read TGTGCCAGTAGTATCCTGGTCCAGTCCTCCTACGAGCAGTACGTC. Translating it yields CASSILVQSSYEQYV.

The rearrangement uses TRBV5-7 and TRBJ2-3, with 10 bases aligning to TRBD2. TRBV5-7 is classed as an ORF, of uncertain function. The length of the CDR3 is 16 residues. V was pared by 4 bases and J by 4 bases, with 9 bases of the junction left unmatched. The CDR3 DNA reads TGTGCCAGCAGCATACCTAGCGGGAGCAACGCAGATACGCAGTATTTT. This gives the protein CASSIPSGSNADTQYF.

The chain recombines TRBV15 with TRBJ1-2; tentative D call: TRBD1 (5 bases). V was clipped by 0 bases and J by 2 bases, with 10 bases between them. This CDR3 is 15 amino acids long. Germline V lookup: CDR1 LNHNV, CDR2 YYDKDF (reference sequence). CDR3: CATSRDEAGNYGYTF. In DNA, the CDR3 is TGTGCCACCAGCAGAGATGAGGCAGGGAACTATGGCTACACCTTC.

V gene TRBV5-1 combines with J gene TRBJ2-5; D unclear. Germline V CDR1 and CDR2: SGHRS, YFSETQ. The germline V and J ends were trimmed by 4 bases and 2 bases, with 9 bases remaining between them. The CDR3 is 13 residues long. The CDR3 sequence: CASSTDVQETQYF. DNA for the CDR3: TGCGCCAGCAGCACGGACGTACAAGAGACCCAGTACTTC. The full variable domain, completed using reference TRBV5-1 and TRBJ2-5, is KAGVTQTPRYLIKTRGQQVTLSCSPISGHRSVSWYQQTPGQGLQFLFEYFSETQRNKGNFPGRFSGRQFSNSRSEMNVSTLELGDSALYLCASSTDVQETQYFGPGTRLLVL.

CDR3 region: CASSLGRELNNEQFF. DNA of the CDR3: TGTGCCAGCAGCTTGGGACGGGAGCTGAACAATGAGCAGTTCTTC. The V call is TRBV5-4, the J call TRBJ2-1; a possible D gene is TRBD2 (6 bases). The germline V and J ends were trimmed by 0 bases and 5 bases, with 12 bases remaining between them. CDR1 is SGHNT and CDR2 is YYREEE in the germline V gene (reference sequence). The CDR3 runs 15 residues.

The chain combines TRBV7-2 with TRBJ2-7, with D maybe TRBD1 (7 bases). Looked up from germline, CDR1 is SGHTA and CDR2 is FQGNSA. There are 14 residues in the CDR3. The V end lost 5 bases, the J end lost 2 bases, and 13 bases lay between the germline ends. CDR3 sequence reads: CASSRGTETYEQYF. CDR3 in DNA: TGTGCCAGCAGCCGGGGGACAGAAACCTACGAGCAGTACTTC.